This T cell receptor beta chain was identified during a study of cytomegalovirus exposure and HLA in healthy donors. Researchers ran the PCR with 60 Vbeta and 13 Jbeta primers. Method: immunoSEQ multiplex PCR; TCRdb's copy keeps in-frame clones and lacks some. The data show approximately 220,000 clones, 75% seen once. Germline CDR1 and CDR2: SEHNR and FQNEAQ (reference sequence). V lost 3 bases to trimming and J lost 4 bases; unmatched junction nucleotides: 9. This CDR3 spans 16 amino acids. The specimen sequenced was PBMCs. The clonotype originates from a woman under 40 in good health and CMV-seronegative. V usage is TRBV7-9 and J usage is TRBJ1-3, with 7 bases aligning to TRBD1. The CDR3 sequence: CASSLTKGAQGNTIYF. CDR3 nucleotide sequence: TGTGCCAGCAGCTTGACTAAGGGGGCGCAGGGAAACACCATATATTTT.